This TCR beta chain was recovered during a study of blood T cell repertoires in COVID-19. Turning to the study itself: T cells, B-cell-depleted T cells, or PBMCs supplied cDNA or gDNA.

A COVID-19 case was met by exposed participants within 2 weeks before study entry. Methods used by the authors: Reference gene primer amplification yielded estimated nucleated cell counts. The table came from immunoSEQ multiplex PCR; TCRdb's copy has only in-frame clones and leaves some out. V and J calls and clone size are given by that table; D and trimming were obtained from the DNA. The table has 300,000 or so clones, roughly 86% seen once. What was sequenced was PBMCs or T cells enriched from blood (not recorded which). The TCR originated in a woman aged 45-59 years who had been exposed to COVID-19.

CDR3 in amino acids: CASSPPVAGGNTEAFF. The CDR3 bases are TGTGCCAGCAGCCCCCCTGTCGCAGGGGGCAACACTGAAGCTTTCTTT. The chain carries TRBV5-8 and TRBJ1-1; 8 positions match TRBD1. Germline-derived CDR1 and CDR2 are SGHTS and YDEGEE. This CDR3 is 16 amino acids long. V lost 4 bases, J lost 2 bases, and 10 bases stayed unmatched.